Listed below are T cell receptor beta chains from one sample, sequenced in a study of shared clonotypes between healthy human individuals. Some clones are missing from TCRdb's copy, which holds only in-frame ones; the method was immunoSEQ multiplex PCR. Of about 1.4 million clones detected, around 97% appear once; the ten largest clones hold 1.2%. The material sequenced was naive CD4+ T cells sorted from blood. The receptor source for this set is a young man in good health. Each CDR3 is given with its conserved first and last residue. The D gene is left open where the match is weak.

J	D	V	DNA	CDR3
TRBJ2-3	.	TRBV7-2	TGTGCCAGCAGCTTAGAGGGCTACGCAGCCCGCGGTACGCAGTATTTT	CASSLEGYAARGTQYF
TRBJ2-7	.	TRBV15	TGTGCCACCAGCAGAGGGGGTGACTACTACGAGCAGTACTTC	CATSRGGDYYEQYF
TRBJ2-7	.	TRBV6-1	TGTGCCAGCAGTGAAGACCATTACACCTACGAGCAGTACTTC	CASSEDHYTYEQYF
TRBJ1-2	TRBD1	TRBV5-5	TGTGCCAGCAGCTTGACCGGGACAGGGGGCATCGATGGCTACACCTTC	CASSLTGTGGIDGYTF
TRBJ2-1	.	TRBV7-2	TGTGCCAGCACCCAGAATTACTACAATGAGCAGTTCTTC	CASTQNYYNEQFF
TRBJ2-2	TRBD2	TRBV10-2	TGCGCCAGCACCCTACTAGCGGGAGGGCCCAACACCGGGGAGCTGTTTTTT	CASTLLAGGPNTGELFF
TRBJ2-3	.	TRBV19	TGTGCCAGTAGTGCCGTGTCTAGCACAGATACGCAGTATTTT	CASSAVSSTDTQYF
TRBJ2-3	TRBD2	TRBV5-5	TGTGCCAGCAGCCCCGTAGGGACTACCATCTACACAGATACGCAGTATTTT	CASSPVGTTIYTDTQYF
TRBJ2-3	TRBD2	TRBV19	TGTGCCAGTAGGCGACTAGCGGGAAGCACAGATACGCAGTATTTT	CASRRLAGSTDTQYF
TRBJ2-1	.	TRBV7-6	TGTGCCAGCAGCAAAGCTGGACCTTACAATGAGCAGTTCTTC	CASSKAGPYNEQFF